Each of the 27 T cell receptor beta chains below was sequenced from the same sample in a study of tumor-infiltrating lymphocytes in oesophageal squamous cell carcinoma. One entry per CDR3 protein, called by TCRdb with MiXCR from the PCR reads. The sample yields roughly 16,000 distinct CDR3 sequences, approximately 47% seen once. Sequences were obtained from normal esophageal tissue next to the tumor. The source is a female donor with esophageal squamous cell carcinoma.

This clonotype was recorded at least ten times. The chain has TRBV19 and TRBJ2-2; D is possibly TRBD2 (5 bases). V was trimmed by 6 bases and J by 4 bases, leaving 12 bases between them. Looked up from germline, CDR1 is LNHDA and CDR2 is SQIVND (reference sequence). The CDR3 length is 14 residues. CDR3 DNA: TGTGCCAGTAGATGGCTAGCTGCCACCGGGGAGCTGTTTTTT. This encodes CASRWLAATGELFF.

The V and J genes are TRBV5-1 and TRBJ2-7; 10 bases fit TRBD2. The germline gives CDR1 SGHRS, CDR2 YFSETQ. The CDR3 consists of 15 residues. The ends lost 3 bases at V and 2 bases at J; junction bases unmatched: 5. The CDR3 sequence: CASSSQAGGPYEQYF. The CDR3 region has the DNA TGCGCCAGCAGCTCTCAAGCGGGGGGGCCCTACGAGCAGTACTTC. The full variable domain, its missing parts supplied by reference TRBV5-1 and TRBJ2-7, is KAGVTQTPRYLIKTRGQQVTLSCSPISGHRSVSWYQQTPGQGLQFLFEYFSETQRNKGNFPGRFSGRQFSNSRSEMNVSTLELGDSALYLCASSSQAGGPYEQYFGPGTRLTVT.

V is TRBV7-2 and J is TRBJ1-2; tentative D call: TRBD1 (6 bases). The CDR3 has 13 amino acids. Germline V gives CDR1 SGHTA, CDR2 FQGNSA. Between the trimmed V and J ends, which lost 7 bases and 4 bases, there was a span of 13 bases. The CDR3 protein is CASTGRGGYGYTF. DNA of the CDR3: TGTGCCAGCACGGGAAGAGGGGGCTATGGCTACACCTTC.

As concerns this clonotype: A junction end diverges from the germline sequence, so it may reflect a read error. The chain couples TRBV6-8 to TRBJ2-5; D is uncertain. The CDR3 length is 13 residues. Germline V gene data show CDR1 as MNHGY and CDR2 as SAAAGT. The CDR3 region is CASSYSPNYEQCF. CDR3 bases: TGTGCCAGCAGTTACTCGCCCAATTATGAGCAGTGCTTC.

This chain links TRBV7-6 with TRBJ2-5; a possible D gene is TRBD2 (5 bases). The germline V gene has CDR1 SGHVS and CDR2 FNYEAQ. Trimming left V 3 bases short and J 3 bases short, with 11 bases between. The CDR3 has 14 residues. CDR3: CASSLYRDKETQYF. The CDR3 region has the DNA TGTGCCAGCAGCTTGTACCGGGATAAAGAGACCCAGTACTTC.

J is TRBJ1-1 and V is TRBV19; D not resolved. Trimming pared 4 bases from V and 7 bases from J, leaving 7 bases between. CDR1 and CDR2 from the germline V gene are LNHDA and SQIVND (reference sequence). This CDR3 is built from 11 residues. The CDR3 spells CASSNKIEAFF. In DNA form, the CDR3 reads TGTGCCAGTAGTAACAAGATTGAAGCTTTCTTT.

This clonotype was counted at least ten times. J is TRBJ1-1 and V is TRBV27; TRBD1 is a possible D gene (6 bases). The CDR3 spans 17 residues. The V end was cut by 3 bases, the J end by 5 bases, with 22 bases between. Germline CDR1 MNHEY, CDR2 SMNVEV (reference sequence). The CDR3 here is CASSLGAPNRVGTEAFF. CDR3 sequence (DNA): TGTGCCAGCAGTTTGGGGGCCCCCAACAGGGTGGGGACTGAAGCTTTCTTT.

The chain couples TRBV27 to TRBJ2-1; the D gene is possibly TRBD2 (7 bases). Trimming removed 5 bases from V and 0 bases from J, with 14 bases in between. The CDR3 sequence is 16 residues long. Germline V lookup: CDR1 MNHEY, CDR2 SMNVEV (reference sequence). In DNA, the CDR3 is TGTGCCAGCAGTGGGGGAGGGACATTCTCCTACAATGAGCAGTTCTTC. Its translation: CASSGGGTFSYNEQFF.

The genes are TRBV3-1 and TRBJ2-1; D is possibly TRBD2 (6 bases). The CDR3 length is 14 residues. CDR1 LGHDT and CDR2 YNNKEL come from the germline V gene (reference sequence). Trimming took off 1 base at V and 12 bases at J, with 16 bases between the two ends. The DNA of the CDR3 is TGTGCCAGCAGCCAAGTTAGGACCCAGCGGGTGCAGTTCTTC. Amino acid sequence: CASSQVRTQRVQFF.

A note on this clonotype: At one end the junction does not follow the germline gene, possibly because of a read error. The chain has TRBV20-1 and TRBJ2-5; a possible D gene is TRBD1 (6 bases). The CDR3 sequence is 13 residues long. Germline V gives CDR1 DFQATT, CDR2 SNEGSKA (reference sequence). The CDR3 loop reads CTMRTTGQETQYF. The CDR3 bases are TGTACCATGAGAACGACAGGCCAAGAGACCCAGTACTTC.

As regards this clonotype: The conserved closing phenylalanine or tryptophan is absent in this CDR3, likely reflecting a read error. The DNA is left out, because the CDR3 cannot be placed on it with certainty; the CDR3 is given as TCRdb lists it. This chain uses TRBV11-2 with TRBJ1-1. Germline V CDR1 and CDR2: SGHAT, FQNNGV. The CDR3 is made up of 19 amino acids, end residues included. CDR3 region: CASSSKGLAGEKMSSSSGQ.

This clonotype was seen only a few times. The V gene is TRBV7-8, the J gene TRBJ2-3; D is undetermined. The end of the DNA aligns better with TRBJ2-7, so the J call may be wrong. The CDR3 consists of 11 residues. CDR1 and CDR2 (germline): SGHVS, FQNEAQ. The CDR3 DNA is TGTGCCAGCAGCCCCTACTACGAGCAGTACTTC. This sequence encodes CASSPYYEQYF.

On this clonotype itself: Being one base from a much bigger clone, this may be a read error. The V and J genes are TRBV28 and TRBJ2-1, with unresolved D. Judging by the DNA end, TRBJ2-7 fits better; the J call may be wrong. This CDR3 has 11 amino acids. Germline-derived CDR1 and CDR2 are MDHEN and SYDVKM. The CDR3: CASSSYNEQYF. CDR3 sequence (DNA): TGTGCCAGCAGTTCATACAATGAGCAGTACTTC.

In this sample, this clonotype is medium-sized. The gene calls are TRBV12-3 or TRBV12-4 and TRBJ2-1; the match to TRBD1 covers 8 bases. Losses at the gene ends were 3 bases for V and 9 bases for J; bases not matched to a gene: 10. The CDR3 is 15 residues long. The CDR3 sequence is CASSLGQGARSEQFF. The CDR3 region has the DNA TGTGCCAGCAGTTTGGGCCAGGGGGCTCGGAGTGAGCAGTTCTTC.

The chain's CDR3 is CASRKTGASTDTQYF. Written as DNA, the CDR3 is TGTGCCAGCAGGAAGACTGGGGCTAGCACAGATACGCAGTACTTC. The rearrangement joins TRBV6-1 to TRBJ2-5; either TRBD1 or TRBD2 may fit D (5 bases each). CDR1 and CDR2 (germline): MNHNS, SASEGT. The V end lost 6 bases, the J end lost 11 bases, and 25 bases lay between the germline ends. This CDR3 spans 15 amino acids.

This clonotype has more than one count but fewer than ten. V gene TRBV5-3 combines with J gene TRBJ1-2; TRBD1 agrees at 11 bases. TRBV5-3 is identified as an open reading frame with a role that is uncertain. The CDR3 is made up of 16 amino acids. Trimming at V came to 8 bases and at J to 7 bases, leaving 16 bases not matched to a gene. CDR3 coding DNA: TGTGCCAGCGTCTCCCCGAGGGACAGGGGGGCTGGTGGCTACACCTTC. Its protein is CASVSPRDRGAGGYTF.

This clonotype was observed many times. The chain couples TRBV4-3 to TRBJ2-3; 9 bases match TRBD1. CDR1 and CDR2 (germline): LGHNA, YSLEER. The V segment lost 4 bases and the J segment 3 bases; nucleotides outside the gene matches: 5. The CDR3 is 15 amino acids. Here the CDR3 reads CASSPSTGGTDTQYF. The DNA for the CDR3 is TGCGCCAGCAGCCCCTCGACAGGGGGGACAGATACGCAGTATTTT.

This clonotype counts as medium-sized (0.01 to 0.1%). This sequence joins TRBV24-1 and TRBJ2-3; D gene uncertain. The ends were cut back, 6 bases at V and 7 bases at J, with 7 bases in the middle. Germline lookup yields CDR1 KGHDR and CDR2 SFDVKD. The CDR3 sequence is 11 residues long. The CDR3 bases are TGTGCCACCAGTAATGTGTATACGCAGTATTTT. As protein: CATSNVYTQYF.

Points on this clonotype: A much more abundant neighbour one base away suggests this may be a read error. The gene calls are TRBV7-2 and TRBJ2-7; D remains ambiguous. With the DNA end fitting TRBJ2-1 better, the J assignment may be wrong. This CDR3 spans 13 amino acids. The germline V gene has CDR1 SGHTA and CDR2 FQGNSA. In nucleotides, the CDR3 is TGTGCCAGCAGCCTGGCAAGCTCCTACGAGCAGTTCTTC. Translation: CASSLASSYEQFF.

The table lists this clonotype with many counts. V and J are TRBV5-1 and TRBJ2-5; D call uncertain. V was pared by 0 bases and J by 2 bases, with 11 bases between. Germline V lookup: CDR1 SGHRS, CDR2 YFSETQ. This CDR3 comprises 15 residues. The CDR3 DNA follows: TGCGCCAGCAGCTTGGCAGTATCACAACAAGAGACCCAGTACTTC. This translates into CASSLAVSQQETQYF.

Notes on this clonotype: The conserved final phenylalanine or tryptophan is absent from the CDR3, which likely points to a read error. The DNA is omitted, as the CDR3 cannot be located on it reliably, and the CDR3 follows TCRdb's listing. The V and J genes are TRBV7-6 and TRBJ1-1. Including both end residues, the CDR3 is 12 amino acids long. The V gene's germline CDR1 is SGHVS and CDR2 FNYEAQ. CDR3 region: CASSFMATPSVR.

The gene calls are TRBV6-1 and TRBJ2-7, with TRBD2 as a possible D gene (6 bases). Per the germline V gene, CDR1 is MNHNS and CDR2 is SASEGT. This CDR3 is 12 amino acids long. The germline V and J ends were trimmed by 4 bases and 6 bases, with 10 bases remaining between them. CDR3 amino acids: CASSGGLGEQYF. CDR3 DNA sequence: TGTGCCAGCAGTGGGGGACTGGGCGAGCAGTACTTC.

The chain links TRBV7-2 to TRBJ2-5; D tentatively reads TRBD1 or TRBD2 (5 bases each). TRBJ2-1 matches the DNA end more closely, so the J call is doubtful. The CDR3 covers 16 residues. Germline values: CDR1 SGHTA, CDR2 FQGNSA. The CDR3 loop reads CASSLGPRGTGDEQFF. The CDR3 bases are TGTGCCAGCAGCTTAGGGCCACGGGGCACTGGAGATGAGCAGTTCTTC.

This clonotype is medium-sized. The chain couples TRBV12-3 or TRBV12-4 to TRBJ2-3; 10 bases agree with TRBD1. The CDR3 totals 15 residues. V was clipped by 5 bases and J by 1 base; unmatched bases: 3. The CDR3 DNA sequence: TGTGCCAGCAGTATAGGACAGGGGGGCACAGATACGCAGTATTTT. It yields the protein CASSIGQGGTDTQYF.

The chain recombines TRBV6-1 with TRBJ2-5, with D unresolved. Germline lookup yields CDR1 MNHNS and CDR2 SASEGT. Trimming removed 1 base at V and 11 bases at J, with 17 bases between. This CDR3 contains 14 residues. The CDR3: CASSEGLRSNEQYF. The CDR3, as DNA: TGTGCCAGCAGTGAAGGGTTAAGGAGCAATGAGCAGTACTTC.

Note on this clonotype: Possible read error: a much larger clone is one base away. The chain carries TRBV7-6 and TRBJ2-5; D is perhaps TRBD2 (6 bases). CDR3 size: 16 residues. V was trimmed by 3 bases and J by 11 bases, leaving 25 bases between them. Germline V gene sequence: CDR1 SGHVS, CDR2 FNYEAQ. The CDR3 coding sequence is TGTGCCAGCAGCTTTTTAACGGGAGACTCCTACAATGAGCAGTACTTC. It is translated as CASSFLTGDSYNEQYF.

The chain links TRBV7-6 to TRBJ2-5, with 9 bases aligning to TRBD1. V dropped 0 bases and J dropped 11; count of bases not matched to a gene: 13. The CDR3 consists of 16 residues. Germline V lookup: CDR1 SGHVS, CDR2 FNYEAQ. The CDR3: CASSLASGQGTDTQYF. DNA of the CDR3: TGTGCCAGCAGCTTAGCCTCGGGACAGGGAACAGATACGCAGTACTTC.